The entry that follows covers one T cell receptor (beta chain) sequence. From the 5' RACE reads, TCRdb called clonotypes with MiXCR, one entry per CDR3 protein. The profile shows 150,000 to 200,000 distinct CDR3 sequences, more than 9% of them singletons. The CDR3 consists of 15 residues. The trim removed 8 bases at V and 4 bases at J, leaving 12 bases unmatched. This specimen comes from a study of T-cell memory formation after mild COVID-19. The TCR sequence derives from a man in his late teens or twenties who had mild COVID-19 (a few samples of this study predate the infection). Cell type and time point are not known. The V gene is TRBV12-3 or TRBV12-4, the J gene TRBJ2-3; 7 nucleotides match TRBD1. The sequenced sample consisted of PBMCs or a T cell subset sorted from them (not recorded which). CDR3 DNA sequence: TGTGCCAGCCGAAGACAGGGAGCGCCAGCAGATACGCAGTATTTT. It encodes CASRRQGAPADTQYF.